This record concerns one T cell receptor (beta chain) sequence. The protocol was immunoSEQ multiplex PCR, while the TCRdb copy is restricted to in-frame clones and leaves out a portion. The table lists approximately 350,000 clones, around 72% of them singletons, with 9% to 12% in the top ten. This record comes from a study of shared clonotypes between healthy human individuals. Sample: memory CD4+ T cells sorted from blood. Subset given: CD45RA-negative fraction. The receptor comes from a man under 40 in good health.

In DNA form, the CDR3 reads TGTGCCAGCAGCAAAAGGCTCCCACAGGGGGAGAGGATCAAGGACACTGAAGCTTTCTTT. This sequence encodes CASSKRLPQGERIKDTEAFF. The genes are TRBV7-8 and TRBJ1-1; 8 positions agree with TRBD1. The length of the CDR3 is 20 residues. The germline V gene has CDR1 SGHVS and CDR2 FQNEAQ. The junction had 23 bases not matched to a gene; V was cut back by 5 bases and J by 3 bases.